These T cell receptor beta chains were read from a single sample in a study of human T cells and chemical hapten exposure. TCRdb called the RACE reads again in MiXCR, with one record for every CDR3 protein. The sample comprises about 82,000 distinct CDR3 sequences, approximately 12% of which are singletons, and approximately 6.2% rests with the top ten. This specimen was whole blood, taken in connection with sensitization to the hapten diphenylcyclopropenone (DPC). The source is a woman between 45 and 60 years old with alopecia areata. Some clones in this sample may be carry-over from other donors' samples. CDR3s include the opening cysteine and the closing phenylalanine or tryptophan. The D gene is left open where the match is weak. Clone size is shown for a subset of rows, as once, few, many or a class of expanded clone.

v_gene	j_gene	len	abundance	d_gene	CDR3aa	CDR3nt
TRBV5-1	TRBJ2-5	16	-	TRBD1	CASSPSWTGGPGTQYF	TGCGCCAGCAGCCCTTCCTGGACAGGGGGACCGGGGACCCAGTACTTC
TRBV29-1	TRBJ2-3	13	-	-	CSVDVDATDTQYF	TGCAGCGTTGACGTGGATGCCACAGATACGCAGTATTTT
TRBV29-1	TRBJ2-5	10	-	-	CSVAVETQYF	TGCAGCGTTGCCGTTGAGACCCAGTACTTC
TRBV29-1	TRBJ2-1	16	many	TRBD2	CSVGRPGLAGGGEQFF	TGCAGCGTTGGGCGACCGGGACTAGCGGGAGGCGGTGAGCAGTTCTTC
TRBV9	TRBJ2-3	15	-	-	CASSVLLGSTDTQYF	TGTGCCAGCAGCGTCCTACTAGGGAGCACAGATACGCAGTATTTT
TRBV20-1	TRBJ1-4	17	few	-	CSARDSKGFSTNEKLFF	TGCAGTGCTAGAGATTCGAAGGGGTTTTCAACTAATGAAAAACTGTTTTTT
TRBV29-1	TRBJ2-2	13	-	-	CSVETSNTGELFF	TGCAGCGTTGAAACATCGAACACCGGGGAGCTGTTTTTT
TRBV29-1	TRBJ2-5	13	few	-	CSVASRSQETQYF	TGCAGCGTTGCAAGCAGGAGTCAAGAGACCCAGTACTTC
TRBV3-1	TRBJ2-4	13	-	-	CASSQDHRDIQYF	TGTGCCAGCAGCCAAGATCACAGAGATATTCAGTACTTC
TRBV11-2	TRBJ2-1	18	many	TRBD2	CASSPYSRLAGVRNEQFF	TGTGCCAGCAGCCCTTATTCTAGACTAGCGGGAGTGAGGAATGAGCAGTTCTTC
TRBV7-9	TRBJ2-7	16	-	TRBD2	CASSLLAGVGQGEQYF	TGTGCCAGCAGCTTACTCGCGGGAGTGGGTCAGGGCGAGCAGTACTTC
TRBV20-1	TRBJ2-3	15	once	-	CSAPPWRGGTDTQYF	TGCAGTGCCCCTCCCTGGAGGGGGGGCACAGATACGCAGTATTTT
TRBV20-1	TRBJ2-1	16	-	TRBD2	CSARDPAGGPRNEQFF	TGCAGTGCTAGAGATCCGGCGGGAGGGCCGCGCAATGAGCAGTTCTTC
TRBV12-3/TRBV12-4	TRBJ2-7	13	many	-	CASRPTGLSEQYF	TGTGCCAGCAGACCCACAGGGCTGAGCGAGCAGTACTTC
TRBV12-3/TRBV12-4	TRBJ2-7	11	many	TRBD1	CASKGAGEQYF	TGTGCCAGCAAGGGGGCCGGGGAGCAGTACTTC
TRBV2	TRBJ2-1	14	-	-	CASSGDASRVEQFF	TGTGCCAGCAGTGGAGACGCCTCCCGAGTGGAGCAGTTCTTC
TRBV3-1	TRBJ2-7	15	many	TRBD2	CASSAVGGRAYEQYF	TGTGCCAGCAGCGCAGTCGGCGGGAGGGCCTACGAGCAGTACTTC
TRBV10-2	TRBJ2-7	12	-	TRBD2	CASSVAGGVGYF	TGCGCCAGCAGTGTGGCGGGAGGAGTCGGGTACTTC
TRBV5-6	TRBJ2-3	15	many	-	CASSLANTGTDTQYF	TGTGCCAGCAGCTTGGCCAATACAGGCACAGATACGCAGTATTTT